This T cell receptor (beta chain) was observed in a study of blood T cell repertoires in COVID-19. Across the study: Collection of acute and convalescent COVID-19 samples took place in the United States, Italy and Spain.

Libraries were prepared by immunoSEQ multiplex PCR; TCRdb keeps only in-frame clonotypes and omits some of them. Here the sample spans approximately 94,000 clones, over 75% being singletons. The CDR3 is made up of 13 amino acids. Trimming left V 2 bases short and J 8 bases short, with 12 bases between. Germline V gene data show CDR1 as MNHNS and CDR2 as SASEGT. The material sequenced was peripheral blood. The J gene is TRBJ1-2, the V gene TRBV6-1; D is unresolved. The receptor was derived from a man aged 30 to 39 in a cohort sampled during active COVID-19. The CDR3 loop reads CASSEKGPGGYTF. CDR3 in DNA: TGTGCCAGCAGTGAAAAAGGGCCGGGGGGCTACACCTTC.